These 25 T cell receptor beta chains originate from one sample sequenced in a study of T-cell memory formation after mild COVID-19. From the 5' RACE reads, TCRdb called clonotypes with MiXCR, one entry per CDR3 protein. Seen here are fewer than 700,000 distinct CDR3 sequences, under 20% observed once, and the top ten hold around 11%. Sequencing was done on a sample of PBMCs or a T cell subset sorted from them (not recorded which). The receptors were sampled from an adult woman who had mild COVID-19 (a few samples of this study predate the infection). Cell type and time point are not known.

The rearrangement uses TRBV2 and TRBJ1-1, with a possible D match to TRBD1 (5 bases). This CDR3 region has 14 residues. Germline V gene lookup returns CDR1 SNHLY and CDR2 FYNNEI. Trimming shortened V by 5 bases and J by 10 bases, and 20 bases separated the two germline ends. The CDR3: CASSMGGLSIGAFF. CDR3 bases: TGTGCCAGCAGTATGGGGGGTCTATCCATAGGAGCTTTCTTT.

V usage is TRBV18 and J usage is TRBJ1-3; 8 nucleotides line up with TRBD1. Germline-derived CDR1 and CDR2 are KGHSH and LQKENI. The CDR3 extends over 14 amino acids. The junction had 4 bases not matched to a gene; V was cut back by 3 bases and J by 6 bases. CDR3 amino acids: CASSPGTGSNTIYF. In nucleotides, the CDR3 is TGTGCCAGCTCACCCGGGACAGGTTCAAACACCATATATTTT. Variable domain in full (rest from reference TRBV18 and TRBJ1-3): NAGVMQNPRHLVRRRGQEARLRCSPMKGHSHVYWYRQLPEEGLKFMVYLQKENIIDESGMPKERFSAEFPKEGPSILRIQQVVRGDSAAYFCASSPGTGSNTIYFGEGSWLTVV.

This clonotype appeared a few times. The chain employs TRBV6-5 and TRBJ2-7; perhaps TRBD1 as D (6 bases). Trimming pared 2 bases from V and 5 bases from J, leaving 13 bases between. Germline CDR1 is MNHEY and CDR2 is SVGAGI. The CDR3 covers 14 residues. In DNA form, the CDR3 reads TGTGCCAGCAGTTACCTGTCAGGGGCCAACGAGCAGTACTTC. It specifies CASSYLSGANEQYF.

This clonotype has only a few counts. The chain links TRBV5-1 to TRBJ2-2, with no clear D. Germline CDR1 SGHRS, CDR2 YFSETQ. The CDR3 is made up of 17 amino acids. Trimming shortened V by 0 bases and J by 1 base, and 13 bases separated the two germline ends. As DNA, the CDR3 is TGCGCCAGCAGCTTGGACCCCGGGCGAGGGAACACCGGGGAGCTGTTTTTT. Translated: CASSLDPGRGNTGELFF.

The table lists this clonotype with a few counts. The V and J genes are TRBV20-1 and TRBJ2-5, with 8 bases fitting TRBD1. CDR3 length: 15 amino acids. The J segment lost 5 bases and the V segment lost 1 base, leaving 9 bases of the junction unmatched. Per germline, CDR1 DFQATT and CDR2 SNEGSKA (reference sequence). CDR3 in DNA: TGCAGTGCTAGAGTCGACAGGGGCGTATCGGAGACCCAGTACTTC. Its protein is CSARVDRGVSETQYF.

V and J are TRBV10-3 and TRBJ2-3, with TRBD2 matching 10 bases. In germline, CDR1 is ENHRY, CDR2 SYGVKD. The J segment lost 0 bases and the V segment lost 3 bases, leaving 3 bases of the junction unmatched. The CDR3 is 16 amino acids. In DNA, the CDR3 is TGTGCCATCAGTGAAGCTAGCGGGAGAAGCACAGATACGCAGTATTTT. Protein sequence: CAISEASGRSTDTQYF.

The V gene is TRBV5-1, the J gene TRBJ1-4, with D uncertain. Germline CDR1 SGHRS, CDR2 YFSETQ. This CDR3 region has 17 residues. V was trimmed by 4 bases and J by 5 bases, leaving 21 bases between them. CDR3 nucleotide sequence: TGCGCCAGCAGCCAACCCTCTTCCAGCGCGGAGAATGAAAAACTGTTTTTT. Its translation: CASSQPSSSAENEKLFF.

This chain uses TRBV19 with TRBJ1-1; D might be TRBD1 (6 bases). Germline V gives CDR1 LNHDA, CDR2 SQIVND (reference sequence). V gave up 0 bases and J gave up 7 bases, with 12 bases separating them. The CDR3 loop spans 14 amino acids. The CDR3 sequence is CASSIDLDRHEAFF. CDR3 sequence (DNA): TGTGCCAGTAGTATAGATCTGGACAGACATGAAGCTTTCTTT.

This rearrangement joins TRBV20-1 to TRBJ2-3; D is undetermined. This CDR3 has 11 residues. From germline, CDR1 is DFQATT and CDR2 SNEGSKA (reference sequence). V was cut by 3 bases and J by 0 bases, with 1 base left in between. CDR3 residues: CSARSTDTQYF. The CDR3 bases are TGCAGTGCTAGGAGCACAGATACGCAGTATTTT.

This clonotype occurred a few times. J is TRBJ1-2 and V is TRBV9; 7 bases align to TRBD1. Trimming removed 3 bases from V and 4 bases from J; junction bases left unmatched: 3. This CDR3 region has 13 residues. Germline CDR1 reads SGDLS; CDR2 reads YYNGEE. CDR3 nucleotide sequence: TGTGCCAGCAGCGGATACAGGGGCTATGGCTACACCTTC. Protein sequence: CASSGYRGYGYTF.

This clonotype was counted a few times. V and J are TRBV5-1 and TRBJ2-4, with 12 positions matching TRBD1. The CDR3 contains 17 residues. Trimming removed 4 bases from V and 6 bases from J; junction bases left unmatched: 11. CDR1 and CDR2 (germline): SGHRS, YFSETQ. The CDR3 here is CASSAGTGGSSGNIQYF. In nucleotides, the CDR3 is TGCGCCAGCAGCGCCGGGACAGGGGGCTCGTCTGGAAACATTCAGTACTTC. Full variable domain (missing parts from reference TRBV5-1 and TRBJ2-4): KAGVTQTPRYLIKTRGQQVTLSCSPISGHRSVSWYQQTPGQGLQFLFEYFSETQRNKGNFPGRFSGRQFSNSRSEMNVSTLELGDSALYLCASSAGTGGSSGNIQYFGAGTRLSVL.

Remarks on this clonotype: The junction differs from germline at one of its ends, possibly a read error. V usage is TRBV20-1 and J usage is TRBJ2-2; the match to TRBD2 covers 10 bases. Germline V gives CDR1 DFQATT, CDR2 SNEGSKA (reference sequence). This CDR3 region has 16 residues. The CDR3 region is CSAREASGGNTGELFF. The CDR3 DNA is TGCAGTGCTCGAGAGGCTAGCGGGGGAAACACCGGGGAGCTGTTTTTT.

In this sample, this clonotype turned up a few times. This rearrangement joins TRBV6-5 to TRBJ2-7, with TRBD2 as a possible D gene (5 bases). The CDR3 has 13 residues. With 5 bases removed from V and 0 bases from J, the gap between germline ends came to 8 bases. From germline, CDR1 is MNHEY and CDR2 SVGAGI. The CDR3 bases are TGTGCCAGCAGTGAGACTAACTCCTACGAGCAGTACTTC. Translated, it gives CASSETNSYEQYF.

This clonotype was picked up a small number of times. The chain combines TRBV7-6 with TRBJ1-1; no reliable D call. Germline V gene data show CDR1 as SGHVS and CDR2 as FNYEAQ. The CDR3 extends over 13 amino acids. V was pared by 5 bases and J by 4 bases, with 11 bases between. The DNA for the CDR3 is TGTGCCAGCAGCCTAGGAATGGGCACTGAAGCTTTCTTT. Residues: CASSLGMGTEAFF. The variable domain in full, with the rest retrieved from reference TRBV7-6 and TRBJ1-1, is GAGVSQSPRYKVTKRGQDVALRCDPISGHVSLYWYRQALGQGPEFLTYFNYEAQQDKSGLPNDRFSAERPEGSISTLTIQRTEQRDSAMYRCASSLGMGTEAFFGQGTRLTVV.

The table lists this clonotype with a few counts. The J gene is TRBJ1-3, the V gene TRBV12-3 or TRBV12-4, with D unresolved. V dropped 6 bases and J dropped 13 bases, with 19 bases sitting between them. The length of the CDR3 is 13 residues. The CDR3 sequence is CASSLSGQDHIYF. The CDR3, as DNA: TGTGCCAGCAGCCTTAGTGGCCAGGATCATATATATTTT.

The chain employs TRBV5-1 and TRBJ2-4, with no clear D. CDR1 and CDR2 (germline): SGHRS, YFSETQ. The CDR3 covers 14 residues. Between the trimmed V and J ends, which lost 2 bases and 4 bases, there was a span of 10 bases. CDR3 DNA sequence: TGCGCCAGCAGCTTAGGAACCGTGAAAAACATTCAGTACTTC. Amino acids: CASSLGTVKNIQYF. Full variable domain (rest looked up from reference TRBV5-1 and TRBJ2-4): KAGVTQTPRYLIKTRGQQVTLSCSPISGHRSVSWYQQTPGQGLQFLFEYFSETQRNKGNFPGRFSGRQFSNSRSEMNVSTLELGDSALYLCASSLGTVKNIQYFGAGTRLSVL.

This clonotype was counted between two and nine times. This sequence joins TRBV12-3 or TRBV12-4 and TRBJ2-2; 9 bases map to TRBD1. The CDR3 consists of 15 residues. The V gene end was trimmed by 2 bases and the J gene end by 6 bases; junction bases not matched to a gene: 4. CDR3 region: CASSLTGGVSGELFF. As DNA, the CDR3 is TGTGCCAGCAGTTTAACAGGGGGCGTTTCCGGGGAGCTGTTTTTT.

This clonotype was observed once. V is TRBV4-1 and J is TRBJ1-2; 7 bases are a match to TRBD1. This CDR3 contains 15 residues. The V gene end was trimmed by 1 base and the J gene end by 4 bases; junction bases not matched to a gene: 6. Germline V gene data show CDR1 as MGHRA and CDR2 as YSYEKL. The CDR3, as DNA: TGCGCCAGCAGCCAAGCCCCGGGACAGCCCTATGGCTACACCTTC. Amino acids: CASSQAPGQPYGYTF.

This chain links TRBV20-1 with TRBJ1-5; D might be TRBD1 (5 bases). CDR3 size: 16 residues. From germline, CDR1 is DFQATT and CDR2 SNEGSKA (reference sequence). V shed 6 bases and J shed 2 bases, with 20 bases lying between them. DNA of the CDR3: TGCAGTGCCAGCGCAGGGTCGGTTTTAGGCAATCAGCCCCAGCATTTT. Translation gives CSASAGSVLGNQPQHF.

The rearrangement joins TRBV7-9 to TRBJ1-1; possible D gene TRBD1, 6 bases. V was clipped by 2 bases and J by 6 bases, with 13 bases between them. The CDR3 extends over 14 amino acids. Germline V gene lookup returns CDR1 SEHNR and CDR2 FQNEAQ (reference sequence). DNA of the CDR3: TGTGCCAGCAGCTTATTGGACAGCCGCCCTGAAGCTTTCTTT. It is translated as CASSLLDSRPEAFF.

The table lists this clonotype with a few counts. The CDR3 region has the DNA TGTGCCAGCAGCATCTCAGGGGGGACAGCCTATGGCTACACCTTC. This gives the protein CASSISGGTAYGYTF. The chain joins TRBV7-9 to TRBJ1-2; TRBD1 aligns across 7 bases. Germline V gene sequence: CDR1 SEHNR, CDR2 FQNEAQ (reference sequence). With 5 bases clipped from V and 4 bases from J, the junction kept 10 bases outside the gene matches. The CDR3 contains 15 residues.

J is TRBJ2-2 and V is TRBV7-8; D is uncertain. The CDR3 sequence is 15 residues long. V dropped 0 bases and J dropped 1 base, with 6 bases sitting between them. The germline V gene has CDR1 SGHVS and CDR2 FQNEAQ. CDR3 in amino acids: CASSLASRNTGELFF. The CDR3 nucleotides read TGTGCCAGCAGCTTAGCGTCACGGAACACCGGGGAGCTGTTTTTT. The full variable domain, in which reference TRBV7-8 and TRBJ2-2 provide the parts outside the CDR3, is GAGVSQSPRYKVAKRGQDVALRCDPISGHVSLFWYQQALGQGPEFLTYFQNEAQLDKSGLPSDRFFAERPEGSVSTLKIQRTQQEDSAVYLCASSLASRNTGELFFGEGSRLTVL.

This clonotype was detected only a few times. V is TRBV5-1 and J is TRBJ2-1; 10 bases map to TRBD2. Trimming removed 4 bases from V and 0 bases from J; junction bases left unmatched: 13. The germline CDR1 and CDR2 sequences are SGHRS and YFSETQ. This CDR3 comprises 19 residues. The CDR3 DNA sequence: TGCGCCAGCAGCCAGAGGGTAGGACTAGCGGCCCTCTCCTACAATGAGCAGTTCTTC. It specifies CASSQRVGLAALSYNEQFF.

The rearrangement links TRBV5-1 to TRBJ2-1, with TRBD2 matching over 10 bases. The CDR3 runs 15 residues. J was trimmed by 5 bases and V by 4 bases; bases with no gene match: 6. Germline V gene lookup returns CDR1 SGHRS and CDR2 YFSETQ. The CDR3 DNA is TGCGCCAGCAGCGGTGGACTAGCGGCCGACAATGAGCAGTTCTTC. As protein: CASSGGLAADNEQFF.

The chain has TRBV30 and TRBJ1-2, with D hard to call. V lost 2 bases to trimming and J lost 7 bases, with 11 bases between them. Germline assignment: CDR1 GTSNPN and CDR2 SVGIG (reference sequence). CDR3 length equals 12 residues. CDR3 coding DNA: TGTGCCTGGAGTTCACCAACGGGTGGCTACACCTTC. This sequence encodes CAWSSPTGGYTF.